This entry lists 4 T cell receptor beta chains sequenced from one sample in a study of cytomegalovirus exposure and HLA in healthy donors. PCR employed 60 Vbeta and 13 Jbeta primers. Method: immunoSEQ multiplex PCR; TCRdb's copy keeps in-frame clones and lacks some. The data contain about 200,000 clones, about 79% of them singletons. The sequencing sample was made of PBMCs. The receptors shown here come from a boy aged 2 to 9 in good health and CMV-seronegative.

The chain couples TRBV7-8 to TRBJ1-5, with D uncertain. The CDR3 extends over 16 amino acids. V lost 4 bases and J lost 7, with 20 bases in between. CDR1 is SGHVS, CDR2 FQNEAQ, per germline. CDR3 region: CASSSSKQGGFQPQHF. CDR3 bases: TGTGCCAGCAGCTCCTCAAAACAAGGAGGCTTCCAGCCCCAGCATTTT.

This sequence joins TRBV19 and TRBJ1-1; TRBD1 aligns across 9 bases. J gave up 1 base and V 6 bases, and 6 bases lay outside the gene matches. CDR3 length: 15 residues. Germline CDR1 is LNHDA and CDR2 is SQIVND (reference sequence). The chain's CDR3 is CASSNRGQGNTEAFF. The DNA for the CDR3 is TGTGCCAGTAGCAACAGGGGACAGGGGAACACTGAAGCTTTCTTT.

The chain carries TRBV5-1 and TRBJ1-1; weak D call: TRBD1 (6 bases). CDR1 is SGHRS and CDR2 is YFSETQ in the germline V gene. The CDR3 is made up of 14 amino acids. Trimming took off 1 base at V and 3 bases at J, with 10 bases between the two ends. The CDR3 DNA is TGCGCCAGCAGCTTGAGCAGGGGAGACACTGAAGCTTTCTTT. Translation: CASSLSRGDTEAFF.

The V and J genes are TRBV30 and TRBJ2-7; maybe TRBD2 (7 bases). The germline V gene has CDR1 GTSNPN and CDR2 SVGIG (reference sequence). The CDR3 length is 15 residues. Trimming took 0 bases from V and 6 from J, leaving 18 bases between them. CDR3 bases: TGTGCCTGGAGTGTACTAGGTGGGGGGGCCCTCGAGCAGTACTTC. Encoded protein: CAWSVLGGGALEQYF.